A selection of T cell receptor beta chains follows, all from one sample in a study of T cell responses to AZD1222 COVID-19 vaccine. The protocol was immunoSEQ multiplex PCR, while the TCRdb copy is restricted to in-frame clones and leaves out a portion. This sample has about 97,000 clones, with around 89% found just once. The input for sequencing was peripheral blood, taken on day 0 of AZD1222 vaccination. The source is an adult in good health. Both conserved end residues are part of each CDR3. The D gene is left open where the match is weak. Expanded clones are given a class, and other clones once, few, many or no size at all.

length,J,V,D,size,CDR3,DNA
15,TRBJ2-5,TRBV6-5,-,-,CASSFKHGARETQYF,TGTGCCAGCAGTTTCAAGCATGGGGCTAGGGAGACCCAGTACTTC
15,TRBJ2-3,TRBV3-1/TRBV3-2,-,once,CASSQSGDSTDTQYF,TGTGCCAGCAGCCAAAGTGGGGACAGCACAGATACGCAGTATTTT
18,TRBJ2-3,TRBV6-2/TRBV6-3,TRBD2,-,CASSYAGTSGRASDTQYF,TGTGCCAGCAGTTACGCCGGGACTAGCGGGAGGGCCTCAGATACGCAGTATTTT
12,TRBJ1-2,TRBV7-9,-,few,CASSLVLTGYTF,TGTGCCAGCAGCTTAGTGTTAACTGGCTACACCTTC
14,TRBJ2-7,TRBV7-9,-,-,CASRQAGSPYEQYF,TGTGCCAGCAGGCAGGCAGGGTCTCCGTACGAGCAGTACTTC
15,TRBJ2-2,TRBV11-1,-,-,CASSPGHSGGGELFF,TGTGCCAGCAGCCCGGGACATTCTGGGGGCGGGGAGCTGTTTTTT
14,TRBJ1-5,TRBV6-5,-,-,CASSYNRVIKPQHF,TGTGCCAGCAGTTACAACAGGGTAATAAAACCCCAGCATTTT
14,TRBJ2-7,TRBV6-2/TRBV6-3,TRBD2,-,CASSYREGLQAQYF,TGTGCCAGCAGTTATCGGGAGGGTCTCCAGGCTCAGTACTTC
13,TRBJ2-3,TRBV5-1,-,few,CASSSQAADTQYF,TGCGCCAGCAGCTCACAGGCTGCAGATACGCAGTATTTT
16,TRBJ1-6,TRBV4-1,TRBD1,-,CASSQDTRQGNSPLHF,TGCGCCAGCAGCCAAGATACGAGACAGGGGAATTCACCCCTCCACTTT
15,TRBJ2-3,TRBV7-2,-,-,CASSLSTGFGDTQYF,TGTGCCAGCAGCTTAAGTACGGGATTTGGGGATACGCAGTATTTT
18,TRBJ1-4,TRBV18,-,-,CASSPREAWRGANEKLFF,TGTGCCAGCTCACCACGGGAAGCGTGGAGGGGTGCCAATGAAAAACTGTTTTTT
15,TRBJ2-7,TRBV10-3,-,-,CAISESWDNSYEQYF,TGTGCCATCAGTGAGTCGTGGGACAACTCCTACGAGCAGTACTTC
13,TRBJ1-6,TRBV5-4,TRBD1,once,CASSVDRAFLLHF,TGTGCCAGCAGCGTGGACAGGGCTTTTCTCCTCCACTTT
14,TRBJ2-2,TRBV3-1/TRBV3-2,TRBD2,-,CASSQNLAAGELFF,TGTGCCAGCAGCCAAAATCTAGCGGCCGGGGAGCTGTTTTTT
20,TRBJ1-1,TRBV21-1,-,-,CASSKVPNLAGQGKVTEAFF,TGTGCCAGCAGCAAAGTCCCGAACCTCGCCGGACAGGGGAAAGTCACTGAAGCTTTCTTT
15,TRBJ2-3,TRBV7-2,TRBD2,-,CASSGGSGTLDTQYF,TGTGCCAGCAGTGGAGGTAGCGGGACCCTGGATACGCAGTATTTT
12,TRBJ1-6,TRBV19,-,few,CASTRAGSPLHF,TGTGCCAGCACCAGGGCGGGTTCACCCCTCCACTTT
14,TRBJ1-5,TRBV12-5,-,-,CASGTGGEHQPQHF,TGTGCTAGTGGCACTGGCGGGGAACATCAGCCCCAGCATTTT
16,TRBJ1-4,TRBV5-1,TRBD1,-,CASSLHGTGANEKLFF,TGCGCCAGCAGCCTCCATGGAACAGGGGCTAATGAAAAACTGTTTTTT
13,TRBJ1-1,TRBV10-3,-,once,CAIRVSGNTEAFF,TGTGCCATCAGGGTTTCAGGGAACACTGAAGCTTTCTTT
16,TRBJ2-1,TRBV7-2,TRBD1,-,CASSVSGTGTYNEQFF,TGTGCCAGCAGCGTCTCCGGGACAGGGACCTACAATGAGCAGTTCTTC
14,TRBJ2-7,TRBV19,-,-,CASSIGLQPREQYF,TGTGCCAGTAGTATTGGCTTGCAGCCCCGCGAGCAGTACTTC
15,TRBJ1-1,TRBV5-8,TRBD1,-,CASSFGGTVNTEAFF,TGTGCCAGCAGTTTTGGTGGGACAGTGAACACTGAAGCTTTCTTT
13,TRBJ2-1,TRBV6-5,-,-,CAIAPGGYNEQFF,TGTGCCATCGCCCCCGGGGGTTACAATGAGCAGTTCTTC
12,TRBJ2-3,TRBV10-3,-,once,CAISEPTDTQYF,TGTGCCATCAGTGAGCCCACAGATACGCAGTATTTT
15,TRBJ2-2,TRBV4-2,-,-,CASSQDATFTGELFF,TGTGCCAGCAGCCAAGATGCGACCTTCACCGGGGAGCTGTTTTTT
16,TRBJ2-1,TRBV9,-,-,CASSVGGESSYNEQFF,TGTGCCAGCAGCGTAGGGGGGGAGAGCTCCTACAATGAGCAGTTCTTC